The 14 T cell receptor beta chains given below trace back to one sample, sequenced in a study of cytomegalovirus exposure and HLA in healthy donors. The table came from immunoSEQ multiplex PCR; TCRdb's copy has only in-frame clones and leaves some out. Of approximately 170,000 clones listed, 85% are singletons. Specimen: PBMCs. Source of these receptors: a young man in good health and CMV-seropositive.

V gene TRBV5-4 combines with J gene TRBJ2-6; maybe TRBD2 (8 bases). The CDR3 contains 19 residues. The germline gives CDR1 SGHNT, CDR2 YYREEE (reference sequence). Between the trimmed V and J ends, which lost 5 bases and 0 bases, there was a span of 21 bases. The CDR3, as DNA: TGTGCCAGCAGGGGGGGACAGCGGGAGAACAGCTCTGGGGCCAACGTCCTGACTTTC. This translates into CASRGGQRENSSGANVLTF.

The chain has TRBV29-1 and TRBJ2-5; D gene uncertain. Germline V CDR1 and CDR2: SQVTM, ANQGSEA. V dropped 8 bases and J dropped 1 base, with 11 bases sitting between them. The CDR3 covers 12 residues. CDR3 DNA: TGCAGCCTACGTCGGGTCCAAGAGACCCAGTACTTC. Its translation: CSLRRVQETQYF.

The rearrangement links TRBV2 to TRBJ1-1; tentative D call: TRBD1 (6 bases). The germline CDR1 and CDR2 sequences are SNHLY and FYNNEI. The CDR3 covers 13 residues. V shed 6 bases and J shed 2 bases, with 10 bases lying between them. DNA of the CDR3: TGTGCCAGCAGGTCGGACAGCAACACTGAAGCTTTCTTT. This encodes CASRSDSNTEAFF.

The chain combines TRBV19 with TRBJ2-1; D may be TRBD2 (6 bases). Trimming removed 9 bases from V and 0 bases from J, with 24 bases in between. The germline V gene encodes CDR1 LNHDA and CDR2 SQIVND (reference sequence). The CDR3 loop spans 18 amino acids. CDR3 DNA: TGTGCCAGCCATTATACGGGGGTCGGGGGTCCCTCCTACAATGAGCAGTTCTTC. Protein product: CASHYTGVGGPSYNEQFF.

This clone was observed a few times. The J gene is TRBJ2-1, the V gene TRBV6-5; perhaps TRBD2 as D (6 bases). This CDR3 contains 13 residues. Germline lookup yields CDR1 MNHEY and CDR2 SVGAGI. Trimming removed 5 bases from V and 7 bases from J, with 12 bases in between. The CDR3 nucleotides read TGTGCCAGCAGTGCGGGACCTTCGAATGAGCAGTTCTTC. Amino acid sequence: CASSAGPSNEQFF.

This clone appeared once. Within the sample, other DNA sequences also encode this same CDR3. The chain carries TRBV30 and TRBJ1-1, with a possible D match to TRBD1 (6 bases). V was trimmed by 0 bases and J by 4 bases, leaving 9 bases between them. This CDR3 comprises 13 residues. Per germline, CDR1 GTSNPN and CDR2 SVGIG (reference sequence). The CDR3 sequence is CAWSVGGITEAFF. The DNA for the CDR3 is TGTGCCTGGAGTGTAGGGGGAATCACTGAAGCTTTCTTT.

V gene TRBV2 combines with J gene TRBJ1-2; 8 positions match TRBD1. The CDR3 is made up of 15 amino acids. The V segment lost 8 bases and the J segment 4 bases; nucleotides outside the gene matches: 12. Germline V CDR1 and CDR2: SNHLY, FYNNEI. The CDR3 reads CASRGQGARGYGYTF. Written as DNA, the CDR3 is TGTGCCAGCCGGGGGCAGGGGGCGCGAGGCTATGGCTACACCTTC.

V and J are TRBV11-3 and TRBJ1-1, with TRBD1 matching over 8 bases. CDR3 size: 15 residues. In germline, CDR1 is SGHNT, CDR2 YENEEA. Losses at the gene ends were 5 bases for V and 4 bases for J; bases not matched to a gene: 9. The CDR3 region is CASSRTGRGPTEAFF. In DNA form, the CDR3 reads TGTGCCAGCAGCCGGACAGGGAGGGGACCCACTGAAGCTTTCTTT.

This chain uses TRBV13 with TRBJ1-5, with D unresolved. The germline V and J ends were trimmed by 0 bases and 0 bases, with 9 bases remaining between them. In germline, CDR1 is PRHDT, CDR2 FYEKMQ (reference sequence). This CDR3 is 16 amino acids long. The CDR3 bases are TGTGCCAGCAGCTTAGGTCCGGGATATAGCAATCAGCCCCAGCATTTT. Amino acid sequence: CASSLGPGYSNQPQHF.

The chain links TRBV5-5 to TRBJ1-4; no reliable D call. The CDR3 loop spans 15 amino acids. CDR1 is SGHKS and CDR2 is YYEKEE in the germline V gene (reference sequence). With 3 bases removed from V and 7 bases from J, the gap between germline ends came to 16 bases. The DNA of the CDR3 is TGTGCCAGCAGCTGGTCCGGTGGCAGAGGTGAAAAACTGTTTTTT. This codes for CASSWSGGRGEKLFF.

V and J are TRBV6-6 and TRBJ2-7, with TRBD1 matching over 7 bases. J was trimmed by 5 bases and V by 2 bases; bases with no gene match: 3. Germline CDR1 MNHNY, CDR2 SVGAGI (reference sequence). The CDR3 sequence is 13 residues long. CDR3 sequence reads: CASSYEGQNEQYF. The CDR3 DNA reads TGTGCCAGCAGTTACGAGGGACAGAACGAGCAGTACTTC.

The V gene is TRBV2, the J gene TRBJ2-1; 9 bases are a match to TRBD2. V lost 4 bases to trimming and J lost 1 base; unmatched junction nucleotides: 14. The CDR3 totals 19 residues. Germline V lookup: CDR1 SNHLY, CDR2 FYNNEI. The CDR3 DNA is TGTGCCAGCAGTGGGGGATGGGGAGCGGGGGGTTTGTCCTACAATGAGCAGTTCTTC. Translated: CASSGGWGAGGLSYNEQFF. The complete variable domain, with remaining parts taken from reference TRBV2 and TRBJ2-1, reads EPEVTQTPSHQVTQMGQEVILRCVPISNHLYFYWYRQILGQKVEFLVSFYNNEISEKSEIFDDQFSVERPDGSNFTLKIRSTKLEDSAMYFCASSGGWGAGGLSYNEQFFGPGTRLTVL.

The chain is built from TRBV7-8 and TRBJ2-7, with 7 bases that match TRBD1. Per germline, CDR1 SGHVS and CDR2 FQNEAQ. Trimming cost V 5 bases and J 6 bases; bases outside gene matches: 7. CDR3 length: 13 residues. Here the CDR3 DNA reads TGTGCCAGCAGCCCGGACAGGTTAAGCGAGCAGTACTTC. Amino acid sequence: CASSPDRLSEQYF.

The chain combines TRBV6-5 with TRBJ2-7, with 9 nucleotides matching TRBD1. V was pared by 6 bases and J by 4 bases, with 10 bases of the junction left unmatched. The CDR3 runs to 15 residues. Germline CDR1 and CDR2: MNHEY and SVGAGI. The CDR3 DNA is TGTGCCAGCAGCCAAGGGACAGGGTCTACTTACGAGCAGTACTTC. Translation: CASSQGTGSTYEQYF.